These T cell receptor beta chains were read from a single sample in a study of blood T cell repertoires in COVID-19. Assay used: immunoSEQ multiplex PCR; TCRdb lists only in-frame clones, some missing. The sample carries more than 85,000 clones, about 80% recorded once. What was sequenced was peripheral blood. Every receptor here comes from a woman in her 70s with acute or convalescent COVID-19. The CDR3 runs from the conserved cysteine through the conserved F or W. The D gene is left open where the match is weak. Size is stated for part of the rows, as once, few or many counts, or as a class when the clone is expanded.

>.|TRBV10-1|TRBJ1-1|.
CASSELQGGTEAFF
TGCGCCAGCAGTGAGCTTCAGGGAGGGACTGAAGCTTTCTTT
>.|TRBV27|TRBJ2-6|.
CASSFGNRISGANVLTF
TGTGCCAGCAGTTTCGGGAACAGAATCTCTGGGGCCAACGTCCTGACTTTC
>TRBD1|TRBV10-1|TRBJ1-1|.
CASSTGGTEAFF
TGCGCCAGCAGTACAGGGGGCACTGAAGCTTTCTTT
>.|TRBV20-1|TRBJ1-2|.
CSASTSTNNYGYTF
TGCAGTGCTAGTACTAGTACAAATAACTATGGCTACACCTTC
>TRBD2|TRBV3-1/TRBV3-2|TRBJ2-3|.
CASSQGGGAPDTQYF
TGTGCCAGCAGCCAGGGCGGGGGGGCCCCAGATACGCAGTATTTT
>.|TRBV24-1|TRBJ2-5|once
CATSDARTVKGETQYF
TGTGCCACCAGTGATGCCCGGACAGTAAAAGGGGAGACCCAGTACTTC
>.|TRBV30|TRBJ1-6|.
CAWSLDRSSYNSPLHF
TGTGCCTGGAGTCTAGACAGGAGCTCCTATAATTCACCCCTCCACTTT
>.|TRBV2|TRBJ2-1|.
CASPSEGVHMNEQFF
TGTGCCAGCCCCTCCGAGGGGGTACATATGAATGAGCAGTTCTTC
>.|TRBV5-1|TRBJ2-3|.
CASSQTGTHTDTQYF
TGCGCCAGCAGCCAGACAGGAACCCACACAGATACGCAGTATTTT
>.|TRBV20-1|TRBJ1-2|.
CSASPEYGYTF
TGCAGTGCTAGCCCCGAGTATGGCTACACCTTC
>TRBD1|TRBV27|TRBJ2-6|few
CASSSFDRAGANVLTF
TGTGCCAGCAGTTCCTTCGACAGGGCCGGGGCCAACGTCCTGACTTTC
>TRBD2|TRBV20-1|TRBJ2-1|.
CSARETSGGRVF
TGCAGTGCTCGTGAAACTAGCGGGGGGCGGGTCTTC
>.|TRBV6-5|TRBJ2-5|.
CASTTLRGGGETQYF
TGTGCCAGCACCACGTTGAGGGGGGGCGGCGAGACCCAGTACTTC